This is a list of T cell receptor beta chains from one sample in a study of control samples from healthy donors and cancer patients. Assay used: immunoSEQ multiplex PCR; TCRdb lists only in-frame clones, some missing. Among 99,000 or so clones listed, roughly 80% were seen once. Material for sequencing was blood. Receptors originate from a woman in her forties or fifties in good health. CDR3s include the opening cysteine and the closing phenylalanine or tryptophan. D genes are given only for firm matches. Clone size is stated in some rows and not others, as once, few, many or a class when expanded.

TRBJ1-1 once TRBV3-1/TRBV3-2 - TGTGCCAGCAGCCCCTTCGGACTCATGAACACTGAAGCTTTCTTT CASSPFGLMNTEAFF
TRBJ1-5 - TRBV21-1 - TGTGCCAGCAGCAAAGAGGTGTGTGGCCGACAGCCCCAGCATTTT CASSKEVCGRQPQHF
TRBJ1-5 - TRBV6-6 - TGTGCCAGCACCCTGGGGGGGGTCGTGGGGCCCCAGCATTTT CASTLGGVVGPQHF
TRBJ2-3 - TRBV27 TRBD2 TGTGCCAGCAGTAGACTAGCGGGGGCTTTCGGTGATACGCAGTATTTT CASSRLAGAFGDTQYF
TRBJ2-3 - TRBV4-3 TRBD2 TGCGCCAGCAGCCAAGGGAGGGAGGGAGCCGCGCAGTATTTT CASSQGREGAAQYF
TRBJ1-2 once TRBV28 TRBD1 TGTGCCAGCAGTTTCAACAGGGGGCGAGGCTACACCTTC CASSFNRGRGYTF
TRBJ2-1 few TRBV27 - TGTGCCAGCAGGGCCGCAGGGGTTCGAGATGAGCAGTTCTTC CASRAAGVRDEQFF
TRBJ1-2 - TRBV15 - TGTGCCACCAGCAGAGATCGAGGAGGGTTCAAGGGCTACACCTTC CATSRDRGGFKGYTF
TRBJ1-1 - TRBV20-1 - TGCAGTATGAACACTGAAGCTTTCTTT CSMNTEAFF
TRBJ1-4 - TRBV3-1/TRBV3-2 - TGTGCCAGCAGCCAAGCTCGTTCGTCGGGTAATGAAAAACTGTTTTTT CASSQARSSGNEKLFF
TRBJ2-7 - TRBV3-1/TRBV3-2 - TGTGCCAGCAGCCGACAGGGAGGCTACGAGCAGTACTTC CASSRQGGYEQYF
TRBJ2-7 - TRBV24-1 - TGTGCCACCAGTGATTTGCAGGACAGATCTTTGAGCTACGAGCAGTACTTC CATSDLQDRSLSYEQYF
TRBJ2-1 - TRBV11-3 - TGTGCCAGCAGCCCACATACGGGGGTAGACAATGAGCAGTTCTTC CASSPHTGVDNEQFF
TRBJ2-2 many TRBV29-1 - TGCAGCGTTGAAGAGGCAGGGAAAGTCGGGGAGCTGTTTTTT CSVEEAGKVGELFF
TRBJ2-1 many TRBV18 - TGTGCCAGCTCACTTACAGGGTACTACAATGAGCAGTTCTTC CASSLTGYYNEQFF
TRBJ1-3 - TRBV19 - TGTGCCAGTAGTATGGCGGGGTTCTCTGGAAACACCATATATTTT CASSMAGFSGNTIYF
TRBJ1-2 few TRBV4-2 - TGTGCCAGCAGCCAAGATCGGGTATTAATCTATGGCTACACCTTC CASSQDRVLIYGYTF
TRBJ1-2 few TRBV28 TRBD1 TGTGCCAGCAGTCCTCCGGGACAGGGGCATGGCTACACCTTC CASSPPGQGHGYTF
TRBJ1-1 - TRBV11-2 - TGTGCCAGCAGCTTCTTATACGAAGCTTTCTTT CASSFLYEAFF
TRBJ1-2 - TRBV4-1 - TGCGCCAGCAGCCAAGAGGAAGCGCGAGTCAGAGCCTATGGCTACACCTTC CASSQEEARVRAYGYTF
TRBJ1-4 - TRBV18 - TGTGCCAGCTCACCACAGGGTGGTGGGGAAAAACTGTTTTTT CASSPQGGGEKLFF
TRBJ1-2 few TRBV7-2 - TGTGCCAGCACCCCGGAGCCTGCCTATGGCTACACCTTC CASTPEPAYGYTF
TRBJ1-6 - TRBV4-3 - TGCGCCAGCAGCCAAGATGTGGACTTTTCACCCCTCCACTTT CASSQDVDFSPLHF
TRBJ1-1 - TRBV19 TRBD1 TGTGCCAGTAGTAGGGACAGGTTGGTGGCTGAAGCTTTCTTT CASSRDRLVAEAFF
TRBJ1-6 - TRBV27 - TGTGCCAGCAGTTTATCCGGGTGGTCACCCCTCCACTTT CASSLSGWSPLHF
TRBJ2-7 - TRBV21-1 - TGTGCCAGCAGCAAACACCGGGACATTTTCTACGAGCAGTACTTC CASSKHRDIFYEQYF
TRBJ2-7 once TRBV7-9 - TGTGCCAGCAGCTTAGAGGGGGGGAAGTCCTACGAGCAGTACTTC CASSLEGGKSYEQYF
TRBJ1-1 - TRBV7-6 - TGTGCCAGCAGCTTAGGGGGGGCCCGCACTGAAGCTTTCTTT CASSLGGARTEAFF
TRBJ2-1 - TRBV9 TRBD2 TGTGCCAGCAGCGTAGCACTAGCGGGGGGGGTTGAGCAGTTCTTC CASSVALAGGVEQFF
TRBJ1-2 - TRBV18 TRBD1 TGTGCCAGCTCGCCCGGGACAGGGTGGAATGGCTACACCTTC CASSPGTGWNGYTF
TRBJ1-2 once TRBV15 TRBD1 TGTGCCACCAGCAGAGGGGGACAGGGAGACTTTAACTATGGCTACACCTTC CATSRGGQGDFNYGYTF
TRBJ2-1 - TRBV7-2 - TGTGCCAGCAGCTTAGGGGGACTGGGGGTTGGTGAGCAGTTCTTC CASSLGGLGVGEQFF
TRBJ1-2 - TRBV27 TRBD1 TGTGCCAGCAGTTTATCTGGGGACAGGGGGCAACGTGACTATGGCTACACCTTC CASSLSGDRGQRDYGYTF
TRBJ2-5 once TRBV24-1 TRBD1 TGTGCCACCAGTGATCCCGGACAGGAACAAGAGACCCAGTACTTC CATSDPGQEQETQYF
TRBJ2-3 - TRBV24-1 - TGTGCCACCAGTGAGGCTTCAGGGACCTGGGGCACAGATACGCAGTATTTT CATSEASGTWGTDTQYF
TRBJ2-5 - TRBV18 - TGTGCCAGCTCACCTCGTCGCAGCCAAGAGACCCAGTACTTC CASSPRRSQETQYF
TRBJ2-5 - TRBV15 - TGTGCCACCAGCAGAGGGTCAGGGGTCGAGACCCAGTACTTC CATSRGSGVETQYF
TRBJ2-5 - TRBV7-7 - TGTGCTAGCAGCCGGGACTTTCAAGAGACCCAGTACTTC CASSRDFQETQYF
TRBJ2-1 - TRBV6-6 - TGTGCCAGCAGTCGACGCTCCGGGACGAAACTCAATGAGCAGTTCTTC CASSRRSGTKLNEQFF
TRBJ1-4 - TRBV7-9 - TGTGCCAGCACCTCCAGCTCGCCAAACCGGAGAAAACTGTTTTTT CASTSSSPNRRKLFF
TRBJ1-1 - TRBV6-6 TRBD1 TGTGCCAGCAGTTACTCGCGGGACAGTGAAGCTTTCTTT CASSYSRDSEAFF
TRBJ1-1 - TRBV10-3 TRBD1 TGTGCCATCAGTAGGGACAGGGTGTCTGAAGCTTTCTTT CAISRDRVSEAFF
TRBJ2-7 - TRBV21-1 - TGTGCCAGCAGGGGCCAGTGGAGGGACAGGGGATACGAGCAGTACTTC CASRGQWRDRGYEQYF
TRBJ1-6 - TRBV30 TRBD1 TGTGCCTTCGGGACAGGGCTGAATTCACCCCTCCACTTT CAFGTGLNSPLHF
TRBJ1-2 once TRBV9 - TGTGCCAGCAGCCCCGCGGGTAGCATGAATGGCTACACCTTC CASSPAGSMNGYTF
TRBJ2-5 once TRBV5-1 - TGCGCCAGCAGCTTGGGACAGGAAGAGACCCAGTACTTC CASSLGQEETQYF
TRBJ1-2 - TRBV5-6 TRBD1 TGTGCCAGCAGCTTGGAGGGACAGGGGTTAATAGACTATGGCTACACCTTC CASSLEGQGLIDYGYTF
TRBJ1-3 - TRBV27 - TGTGCCAGCAAAGACGGGCACTCTGGAAACACCATATATTTT CASKDGHSGNTIYF
TRBJ1-5 few TRBV2 - TGTGCCAGCAGAGTGGATAGGGGGGTCAATCAGCCCCAGCATTTT CASRVDRGVNQPQHF
TRBJ2-7 few TRBV6-2/TRBV6-3 - TGTGCCAGCAGTTCGGCATACGAGCAGTACTTC CASSSAYEQYF
TRBJ2-1 - TRBV2 TRBD1 TGTGCCAGCGCAGGACAGGCTTCATACAATGAGCAGTTCTTC CASAGQASYNEQFF
TRBJ1-6 - TRBV9 - TGTGCCAGCAGCGCCCGGTGGCAGGGTAACTCACCCCTCCACTTT CASSARWQGNSPLHF
TRBJ2-1 - TRBV7-9 - TGTGCCCGGGAAACAGGGCGAAATGAGCAGTTCTTC CARETGRNEQFF